These 13 T cell receptor beta chains share one sample of origin, sequenced in a study of OX40 agonist ivuxolimab in advanced cancers. Only in-frame clones appear in the TCRdb table, and some are missing; sequencing was by immunoSEQ multiplex PCR. The data contain about 20,000 clones, about 86% of them singletons. The sequenced sample was CD4+ or CD8+ T cells sorted from blood, obtained in a trial of the OX40 agonist ivuxolimab. These receptors came from an adult with an advanced solid tumor such as melanoma, head and neck, liver or kidney cancer.

V gene TRBV16 combines with J gene TRBJ1-3; no definite D call. Trimming took 2 bases from V and 0 from J, leaving 11 bases between them. This CDR3 is 16 amino acids long. Germline loops: CDR1 KGHSY, CDR2 FQNENV. The chain's CDR3 is CASSQQPNRSGNTIYF. CDR3 sequence (DNA): TGTGCCAGCAGCCAACAGCCTAATCGCTCTGGAAACACCATATATTTT.

This clone occurred a few times. The V gene is TRBV6-6, the J gene TRBJ2-2, with 9 bases identical to TRBD2. The CDR3 is made up of 16 amino acids. Germline V lookup: CDR1 MNHNY, CDR2 SVGAGI (reference sequence). J lost 6 bases, V lost 6 bases, and 11 bases had no gene match. The CDR3 DNA follows: TGTGCCAGCAGGGAACCCGGGACTAGCTCGGCCGGGGAGCTGTTTTTT. This sequence encodes CASREPGTSSAGELFF.

The chain employs TRBV7-9 and TRBJ2-1, with D possibly called TRBD1 or TRBD2 (5 bases each). The CDR3 length is 14 residues. The V gene's germline CDR1 is SEHNR and CDR2 FQNEAQ (reference sequence). Trimming removed 5 bases at V and 1 base at J, with 9 bases between. The CDR3 DNA follows: TGTGCCAGCAGCCGGGACGGGTCCTACAATGAGCAGTTCTTC. This codes for CASSRDGSYNEQFF.

V gene TRBV5-4 combines with J gene TRBJ1-1; D is perhaps TRBD1 (5 bases). The V gene lost 0 bases and the J gene lost 5 bases, with 14 bases spanning the gap. From germline, CDR1 is SGHNT and CDR2 YYREEE (reference sequence). The CDR3 loop spans 15 amino acids. The chain's CDR3 is CASSLGQQLGTEAFF. The CDR3 DNA follows: TGTGCCAGCAGCTTGGGACAGCAGCTGGGGACTGAAGCTTTCTTT.

The J gene is TRBJ1-1, the V gene TRBV6-5, with D perhaps TRBD1 (5 bases). V was pared by 5 bases and J by 0 bases, with 7 bases between. The CDR3 runs 13 residues. Germline V CDR1 and CDR2: MNHEY, SVGAGI. The CDR3 DNA reads TGTGCCAGCAGTGGGGCCCTGAACACTGAAGCTTTCTTT. Translation: CASSGALNTEAFF.

The V and J genes are TRBV5-4 and TRBJ2-2, with 7 bases identical to TRBD1. CDR1 is SGHNT, CDR2 YYREEE, per germline (reference sequence). There are 16 residues in the CDR3. With 4 bases clipped from V and 2 bases from J, the junction kept 8 bases outside the gene matches. The DNA for the CDR3 is TGTGCCAGCAGCGCGACAGGGTCCTTCAACACCGGGGAGCTGTTTTTT. Its protein is CASSATGSFNTGELFF.

This chain connects TRBV4-3 to TRBJ2-5, with D uncertain. Gene TRBJ2-7 matches the end of the DNA better, so the J call may be wrong. The CDR3 has 15 residues. Germline CDR1 and CDR2: LGHNA and YSLEER. Written as DNA, the CDR3 is TGCGCCAGCAGCCAAGAGTGGGTTAGCTCCTACGAGCAGTACTTC. Protein sequence: CASSQEWVSSYEQYF.

The V and J genes are TRBV9 and TRBJ2-3; D is perhaps TRBD1 or TRBD2 (5 bases each). CDR1 is SGDLS, CDR2 YYNGEE, per germline. The CDR3 has 14 amino acids. The V end lost 3 bases, the J end lost 6 bases, and 14 bases lay between the germline ends. CDR3 coding DNA: TGTGCCAGCAGCGGGCACCGGGACCACGATACGCAGTATTTT. Translation gives CASSGHRDHDTQYF.

The chain employs TRBV27 and TRBJ2-7; D unresolved. Germline CDR1 MNHEY, CDR2 SMNVEV (reference sequence). Between the trimmed V and J ends, which lost 8 bases and 2 bases, there was a span of 16 bases. The CDR3 has 14 amino acids. The CDR3 spells CASRVAGPPYEQYF. In nucleotides, the CDR3 is TGTGCCAGCCGCGTAGCCGGGCCCCCCTACGAGCAGTACTTC.

The V gene is TRBV6-1, the J gene TRBJ2-5, with 11 bases fitting TRBD2. The germline V gene encodes CDR1 MNHNS and CDR2 SASEGT. The CDR3 is 15 residues long. Trimming took 2 bases from V and 5 from J; bases not matched to a gene: 4. The CDR3 here is CASSELAGGGETQYF. CDR3 sequence (DNA): TGTGCCAGCAGTGAACTAGCGGGAGGTGGGGAGACCCAGTACTTC.

This clone was seen once. This sequence joins TRBV5-6 and TRBJ1-6; possibly TRBD1 for D (6 bases). Germline V CDR1 and CDR2: SGHDT, YYEEEE. The CDR3 extends over 15 amino acids. With 4 bases removed from V and 9 bases from J, the gap between germline ends came to 17 bases. The CDR3 spells CASSLISGEGSPLHF. CDR3 in DNA: TGTGCCAGCAGCCTTATTTCAGGGGAGGGTTCACCCCTCCACTTT.

The V gene is TRBV4-3, the J gene TRBJ1-2; D is undetermined. Germline V CDR1 and CDR2: LGHNA, YSLEER. This CDR3 is built from 13 residues. V lost 1 base, J lost 4 bases, and 7 bases lay in between. The CDR3 coding sequence is TGCGCCAGCAGCCAAGCTGGAACCTATGGCTACACCTTC. This gives the protein CASSQAGTYGYTF.

In DNA, the CDR3 is TGTGCCAGCTCACCAAAACTCCAAGGGACAGGGTCCTCTGAAGCTTTCTTT. Its translation: CASSPKLQGTGSSEAFF. The rearrangement uses TRBV18 and TRBJ1-1, with 9 bases identical to TRBD1. V lost 2 bases, J lost 6 bases, and 13 bases stayed unmatched. In germline, CDR1 is KGHSH, CDR2 LQKENI. The CDR3 has 17 amino acids.